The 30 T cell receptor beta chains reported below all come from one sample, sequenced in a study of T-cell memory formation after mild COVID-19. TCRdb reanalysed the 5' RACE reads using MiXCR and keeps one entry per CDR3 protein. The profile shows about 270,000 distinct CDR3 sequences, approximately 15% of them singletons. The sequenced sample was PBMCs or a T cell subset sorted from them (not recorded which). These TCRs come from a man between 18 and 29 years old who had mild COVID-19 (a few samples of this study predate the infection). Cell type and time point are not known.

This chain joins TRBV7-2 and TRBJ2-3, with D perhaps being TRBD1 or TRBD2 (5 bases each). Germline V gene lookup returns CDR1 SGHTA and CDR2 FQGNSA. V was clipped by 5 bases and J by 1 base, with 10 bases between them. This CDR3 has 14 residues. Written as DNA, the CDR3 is TGTGCCAGCAGCAGAGGGGCCCGCACAGATACGCAGTATTTT. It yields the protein CASSRGARTDTQYF. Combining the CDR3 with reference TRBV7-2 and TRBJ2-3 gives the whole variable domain GAGVSQSPSNKVTEKGKDVELRCDPISGHTALYWYRQSLGQGLEFLIYFQGNSAPDKSGLPSDRFSAERTGGSVSTLTIQRTQQEDSAVYLCASSRGARTDTQYFGPGTRLTVL.

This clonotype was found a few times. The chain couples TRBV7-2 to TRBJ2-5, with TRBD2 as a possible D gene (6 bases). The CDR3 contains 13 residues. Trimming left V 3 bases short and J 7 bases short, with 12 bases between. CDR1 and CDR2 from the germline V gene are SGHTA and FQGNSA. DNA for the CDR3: TGTGCCAGCAGCTTGGGCGGGGCCGTGACCCAGTACTTC. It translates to CASSLGGAVTQYF.

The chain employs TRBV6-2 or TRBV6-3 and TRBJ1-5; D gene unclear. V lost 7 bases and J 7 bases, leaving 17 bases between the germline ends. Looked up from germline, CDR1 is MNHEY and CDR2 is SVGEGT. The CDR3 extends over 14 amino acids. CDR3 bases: TGTGCCAGCAAACCGGGGATTCCGGGACAGCCCCAGCATTTT. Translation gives CASKPGIPGQPQHF.

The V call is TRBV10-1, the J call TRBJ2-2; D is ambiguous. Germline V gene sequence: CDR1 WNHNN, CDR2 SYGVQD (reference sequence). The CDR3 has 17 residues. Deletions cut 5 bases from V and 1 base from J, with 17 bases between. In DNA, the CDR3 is TGCGCCAGCAGTCCCTTGTTGGTGGCAGGGAACACCGGGGAGCTGTTTTTT. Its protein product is CASSPLLVAGNTGELFF.

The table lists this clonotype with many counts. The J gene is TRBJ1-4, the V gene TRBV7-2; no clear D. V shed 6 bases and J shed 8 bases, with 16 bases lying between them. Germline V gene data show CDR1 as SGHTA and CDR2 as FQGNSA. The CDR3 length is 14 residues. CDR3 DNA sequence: TGTGCCAGCAGACCTAGAGAAGGGCAGGAAAAACTGTTTTTT. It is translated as CASRPREGQEKLFF.

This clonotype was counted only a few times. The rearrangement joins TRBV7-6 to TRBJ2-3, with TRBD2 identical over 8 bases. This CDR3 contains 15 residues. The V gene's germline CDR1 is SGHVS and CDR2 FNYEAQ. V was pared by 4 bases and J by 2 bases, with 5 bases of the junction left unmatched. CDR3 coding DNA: TGTGCCAGCAGCTCCGGGACTAGTACCACAGATACGCAGTATTTT. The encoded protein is CASSSGTSTTDTQYF.

CDR3 amino acids: CASGKVYSNQPQHF. In DNA, the CDR3 is TGTGCCAGCGGGAAGGTGTATAGCAATCAGCCCCAGCATTTT. V gene TRBV7-8 combines with J gene TRBJ1-5; D remains ambiguous. The germline gives CDR1 SGHVS, CDR2 FQNEAQ. The CDR3 extends over 14 amino acids. Trimming took off 8 bases at V and 0 bases at J, with 11 bases between the two ends.

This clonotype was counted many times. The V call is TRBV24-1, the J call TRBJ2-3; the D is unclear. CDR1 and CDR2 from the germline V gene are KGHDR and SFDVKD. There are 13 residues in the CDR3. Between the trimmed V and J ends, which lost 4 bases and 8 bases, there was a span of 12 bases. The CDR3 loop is CATSDPFRVTQYF. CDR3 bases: TGTGCCACCAGTGACCCATTTCGTGTTACGCAGTATTTT.

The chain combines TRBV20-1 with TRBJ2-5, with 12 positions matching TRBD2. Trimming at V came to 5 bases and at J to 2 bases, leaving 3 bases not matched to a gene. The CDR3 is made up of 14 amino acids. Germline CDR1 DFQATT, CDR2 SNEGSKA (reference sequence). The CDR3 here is CSARGLAGQETQYF. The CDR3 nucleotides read TGCAGTGCTCGCGGACTAGCGGGGCAAGAGACCCAGTACTTC.

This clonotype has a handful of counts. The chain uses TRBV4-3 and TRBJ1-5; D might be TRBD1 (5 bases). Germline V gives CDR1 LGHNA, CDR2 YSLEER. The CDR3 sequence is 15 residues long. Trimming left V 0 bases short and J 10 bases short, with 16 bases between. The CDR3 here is CASSQDAAGRRPQHF. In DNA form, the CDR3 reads TGCGCCAGCAGCCAAGATGCTGCAGGGAGAAGACCCCAGCATTTT.

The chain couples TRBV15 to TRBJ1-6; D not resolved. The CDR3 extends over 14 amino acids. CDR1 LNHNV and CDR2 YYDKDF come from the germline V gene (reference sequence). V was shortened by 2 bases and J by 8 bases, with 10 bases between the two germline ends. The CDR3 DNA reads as TGTGCCACCAGCAGACGGGCTCCCCATTCACCCCTCCACTTT. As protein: CATSRRAPHSPLHF.

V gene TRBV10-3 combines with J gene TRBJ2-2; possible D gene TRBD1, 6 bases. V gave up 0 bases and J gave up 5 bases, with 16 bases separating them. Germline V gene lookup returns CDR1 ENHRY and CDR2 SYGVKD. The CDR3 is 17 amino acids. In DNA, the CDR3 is TGTGCCATCAGTGAGTCGATTGGGGGCCCCGCGACCGGGGAGCTGTTTTTT. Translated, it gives CAISESIGGPATGELFF.

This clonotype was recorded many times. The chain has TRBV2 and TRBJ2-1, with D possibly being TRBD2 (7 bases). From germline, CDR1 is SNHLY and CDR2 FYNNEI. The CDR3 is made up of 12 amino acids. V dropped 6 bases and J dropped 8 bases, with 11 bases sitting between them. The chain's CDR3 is CASRRGGDEQFF. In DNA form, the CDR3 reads TGTGCCAGCAGGAGGGGGGGGGATGAGCAGTTCTTC.

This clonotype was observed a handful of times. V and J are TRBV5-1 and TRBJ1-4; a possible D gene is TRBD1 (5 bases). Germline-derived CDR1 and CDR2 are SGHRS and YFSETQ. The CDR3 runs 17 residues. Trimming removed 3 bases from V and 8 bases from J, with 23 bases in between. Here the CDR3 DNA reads TGCGCCAGCAGCTCTCGCGTGGTCGGGACCGTGACCGAAAAACTGTTTTTT. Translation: CASSSRVVGTVTEKLFF. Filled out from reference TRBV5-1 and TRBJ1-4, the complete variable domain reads KAGVTQTPRYLIKTRGQQVTLSCSPISGHRSVSWYQQTPGQGLQFLFEYFSETQRNKGNFPGRFSGRQFSNSRSEMNVSTLELGDSALYLCASSSRVVGTVTEKLFFGSGTQLSVL.

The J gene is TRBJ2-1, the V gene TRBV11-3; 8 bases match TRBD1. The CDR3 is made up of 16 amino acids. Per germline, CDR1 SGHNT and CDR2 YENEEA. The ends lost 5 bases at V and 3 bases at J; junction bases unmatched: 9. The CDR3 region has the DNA TGTGCCAGCAGCCCAAGACAGGGGAGCAACTACAATGAGCAGTTCTTC. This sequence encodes CASSPRQGSNYNEQFF.

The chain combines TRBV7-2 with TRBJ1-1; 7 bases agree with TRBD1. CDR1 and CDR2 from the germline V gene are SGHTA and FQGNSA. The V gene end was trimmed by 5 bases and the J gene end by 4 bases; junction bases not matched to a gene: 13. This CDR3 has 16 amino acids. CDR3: CASSPRQGAWSTEAFF. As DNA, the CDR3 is TGTGCCAGCAGCCCTCGACAGGGAGCTTGGTCCACTGAAGCTTTCTTT.

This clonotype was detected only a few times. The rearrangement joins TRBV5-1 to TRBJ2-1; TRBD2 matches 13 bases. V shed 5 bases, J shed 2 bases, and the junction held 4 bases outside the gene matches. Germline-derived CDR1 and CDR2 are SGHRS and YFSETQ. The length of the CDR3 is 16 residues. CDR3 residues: CASRAGLAGAYNEQFF. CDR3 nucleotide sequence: TGCGCCAGCAGGGCTGGACTAGCGGGGGCCTACAATGAGCAGTTCTTC. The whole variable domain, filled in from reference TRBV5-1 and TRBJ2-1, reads KAGVTQTPRYLIKTRGQQVTLSCSPISGHRSVSWYQQTPGQGLQFLFEYFSETQRNKGNFPGRFSGRQFSNSRSEMNVSTLELGDSALYLCASRAGLAGAYNEQFFGPGTRLTVL.

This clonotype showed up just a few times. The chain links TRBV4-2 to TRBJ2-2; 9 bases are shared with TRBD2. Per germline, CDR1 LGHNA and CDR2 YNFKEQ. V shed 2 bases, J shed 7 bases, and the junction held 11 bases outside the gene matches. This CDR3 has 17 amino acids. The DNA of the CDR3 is TGTGCCAGCAGCCAACAAGCGGGGGGTTTCGGTGTCGGGGAGCTGTTTTTT. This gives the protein CASSQQAGGFGVGELFF.

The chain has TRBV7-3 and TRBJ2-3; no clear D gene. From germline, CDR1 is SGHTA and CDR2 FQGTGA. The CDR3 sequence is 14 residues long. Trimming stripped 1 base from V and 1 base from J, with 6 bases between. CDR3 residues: CASSLMLGTDTQYF. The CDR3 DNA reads TGTGCCAGCAGCTTAATGCTAGGCACAGATACGCAGTATTTT.

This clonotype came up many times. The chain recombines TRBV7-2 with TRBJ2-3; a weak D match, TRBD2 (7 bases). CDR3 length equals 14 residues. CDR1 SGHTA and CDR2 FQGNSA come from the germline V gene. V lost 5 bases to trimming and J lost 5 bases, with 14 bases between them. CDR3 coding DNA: TGTGCCAGCAGCACTGGGGGGGCCGAAGATACGCAGTATTTT. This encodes CASSTGGAEDTQYF.

Here the CDR3 DNA reads TGCGCCAGCAGCGTAGGGACAGGGGGCGTTGAGCAGTACTTC. Protein product: CASSVGTGGVEQYF. The gene calls are TRBV5-1 and TRBJ2-7; 12 bases agree with TRBD1. V trimming: 4 bases; J trimming: 7 bases; junction bases outside the gene matches: 6. This CDR3 is built from 14 residues. Germline V gene sequence: CDR1 SGHRS, CDR2 YFSETQ.

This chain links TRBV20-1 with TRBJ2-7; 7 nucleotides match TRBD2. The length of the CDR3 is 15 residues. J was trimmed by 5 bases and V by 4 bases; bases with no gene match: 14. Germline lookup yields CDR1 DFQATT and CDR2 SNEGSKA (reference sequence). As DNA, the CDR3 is TGCAGTGCTACAACATCTTACAGACTAGCAGACGAGCAGTACGTC. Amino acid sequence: CSATTSYRLADEQYV.

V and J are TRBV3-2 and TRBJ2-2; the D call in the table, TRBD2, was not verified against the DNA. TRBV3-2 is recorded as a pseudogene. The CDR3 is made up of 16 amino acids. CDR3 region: CASSQVAGKVDGELFF. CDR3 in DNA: TGTGCCAGCAGCCAAGTAGCAGGGAAAGTTGACGGGGAGCTGTTTTTT.

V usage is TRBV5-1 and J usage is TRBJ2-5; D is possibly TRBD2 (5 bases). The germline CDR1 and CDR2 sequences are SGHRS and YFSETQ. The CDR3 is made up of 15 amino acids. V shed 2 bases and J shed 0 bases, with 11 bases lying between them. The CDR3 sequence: CASSFGGLYQETQYF. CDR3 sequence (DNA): TGCGCCAGCAGCTTTGGTGGACTGTACCAAGAGACCCAGTACTTC.

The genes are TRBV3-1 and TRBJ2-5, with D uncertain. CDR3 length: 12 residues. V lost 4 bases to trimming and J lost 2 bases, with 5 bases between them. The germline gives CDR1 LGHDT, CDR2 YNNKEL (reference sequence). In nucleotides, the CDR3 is TGTGCCAGCAGCCTCCATCAAGAGACCCAGTACTTC. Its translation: CASSLHQETQYF.

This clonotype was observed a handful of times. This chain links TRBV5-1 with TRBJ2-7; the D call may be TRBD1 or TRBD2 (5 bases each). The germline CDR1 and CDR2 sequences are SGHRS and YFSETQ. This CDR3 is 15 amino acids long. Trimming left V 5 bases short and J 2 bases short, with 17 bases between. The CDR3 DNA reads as TGCGCCAGCAGGCCCCCGGGGACGATTACCTACGAGCAGTACTTC. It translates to CASRPPGTITYEQYF.

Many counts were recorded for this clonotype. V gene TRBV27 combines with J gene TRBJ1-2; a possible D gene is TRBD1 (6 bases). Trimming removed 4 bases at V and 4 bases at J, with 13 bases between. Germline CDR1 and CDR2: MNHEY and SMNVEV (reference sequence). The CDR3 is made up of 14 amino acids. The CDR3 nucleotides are TGTGCCAGCAGTTCCAAGGGGGGTGGCTATGGCTACACCTTC. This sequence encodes CASSSKGGGYGYTF.

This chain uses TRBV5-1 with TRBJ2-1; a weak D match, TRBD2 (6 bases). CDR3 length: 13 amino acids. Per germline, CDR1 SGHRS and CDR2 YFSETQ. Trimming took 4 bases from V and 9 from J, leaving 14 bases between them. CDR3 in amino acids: CASSLDPEGEQFF. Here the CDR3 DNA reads TGCGCCAGCAGCCTTGACCCGGAGGGTGAGCAGTTCTTC.

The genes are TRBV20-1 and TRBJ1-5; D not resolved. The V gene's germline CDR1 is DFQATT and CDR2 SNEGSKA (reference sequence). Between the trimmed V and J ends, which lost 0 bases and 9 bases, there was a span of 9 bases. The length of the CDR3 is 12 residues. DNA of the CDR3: TGCAGTGCTAGAGATAACAGCCGGCCCCAGCATTTT. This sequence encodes CSARDNSRPQHF.

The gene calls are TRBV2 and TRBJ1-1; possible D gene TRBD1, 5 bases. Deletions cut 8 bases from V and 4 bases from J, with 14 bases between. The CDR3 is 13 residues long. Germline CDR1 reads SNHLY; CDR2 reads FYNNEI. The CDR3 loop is CASLGREGTEAFF. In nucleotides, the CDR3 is TGTGCCAGCCTCGGCAGGGAGGGCACTGAAGCTTTCTTT.